The clone carrying this TCR beta chain was seen a single time. Trimming left V 5 bases short and J 0 bases short, with 14 bases between. CDR1 is SNHLY and CDR2 is FYNNEI in the germline V gene. This CDR3 contains 16 residues. The entry originates in a study of shared clonotypes between healthy human individuals. The CD4+ fraction was divided into a CD45RA+ naive subset and a CD45RA-negative memory subset. Some clones are missing from TCRdb's copy, which holds only in-frame ones; the method was immunoSEQ multiplex PCR. Of 2,100,000 or so clones in the sample, approximately 94% were seen once. The gene calls are TRBV2 and TRBJ1-5; D not certain. Sequenced material: naive CD4+ T cells sorted from blood. Described subset: CD45RA+ positively selected. This TCR came from a man younger than 35 in good health. Here the CDR3 reads CASSLAGSNSNQPQHF. Written as DNA, the CDR3 is TGTGCCAGCAGTCTGGCCGGGTCGAATAGCAATCAGCCCCAGCATTTT.